The T cell receptor (beta chain) under discussion was sequenced for a study of cytomegalovirus exposure and HLA in healthy donors. Notes on this clone: Its cognate antigen is unknown. The same CDR3 can be traced to other DNA sequences in this sample.

Study-wide findings and caveats: As a later analysis showed, a missense DCLRE1C variant was linked to trimming of TCR beta V- and J-genes. Researchers reported from a later analysis that most CMV-associated TCR beta chains appeared HLA-restricted. A later analysis reportedly found that, within productive TCRs, an Asian-associated ancestry cluster had fewer N-insertions than the mean observed across the roughly 700 donors. Earlier analysis looked at TCR beta V segments, and most were productive about 87% or about 30% of the time.

Trimming removed 5 bases at V and 2 bases at J, with 9 bases between. Germline CDR1 and CDR2: SGHTA and FQGNSA. The CDR3 contains 13 residues. PCR primers comprised 60 Vbeta and 13 Jbeta primers. Sequencing used immunoSEQ multiplex PCR; TCRdb keeps in-frame clones, though not all of them. The data contain 150,000 to 200,000 clones, 79% of them seen just once; the ten biggest clones take up around 1.5%. What was sequenced was PBMCs. This sequence was found in a woman aged 45-65 years in good health and CMV-seronegative. The rearrangement links TRBV7-2 to TRBJ1-2; tentatively, D is TRBD1 (6 bases). DNA for the CDR3: TGTGCCAGCAGCCCAGGACAGAACTATGGCTACACCTTC. This sequence encodes CASSPGQNYGYTF.